This T cell receptor (beta chain) was retrieved from a study of CD8 T cells in ankylosing spondylitis. One entry per CDR3 protein, called by TCRdb with MiXCR from the 5' RACE reads. This sample yields 250,000 to 350,000 distinct CDR3 sequences, of which roughly 20% are seen a single time; roughly 8% belongs to the top ten. Study-level results: Existing reports had already noted some motif variants in reactive arthritis synovial fluid and blood. It appeared that ankylosing spondylitis blood was characterized by a TCR beta motif of under ten highly homologous variants.

The CDR3 runs to 15 residues. Trimming removed 4 bases from V and 6 bases from J; junction bases left unmatched: 11. Germline assignment: CDR1 SGHRS and CDR2 YFSETQ. In the case of this clonotype: The antigen remains undetermined.

The J gene is TRBJ2-3, the V gene TRBV5-1; 7 bases line up with TRBD2. The TCR originated in a male donor with ankylosing spondylitis or in good health (not recorded which). Input material: blood, either unsorted or a sorted T cell fraction (not recorded which). The CDR3 reads CASSPIGGGRDTQYF. CDR3 nucleotides: TGCGCCAGCAGCCCCATTGGCGGGGGAAGGGATACGCAGTATTTT.